This T cell receptor (beta chain) originates from a study of blood T cells in healthy people across ages. Broader study findings: For the donors, CMV status was unknown and possibly confounded expanded clonotype changes.

This CDR3 has 12 amino acids. V gave up 6 bases and J gave up 8 bases, with 10 bases separating them. As concerns this clonotype: Its target is not known.

Combining a sample-barcoded 5' primer with a J-beta primer mix, a second PCR ran for roughly 7 to 12 cycles. Sequencing yielded, for each sample, at least 2.5 million paired-end reads carrying CDR3. TCRdb recomputed calls from the 5' RACE reads with MiXCR, one row per CDR3 protein. The sample gives approximately 2,000,000 distinct CDR3 sequences, more than 35% of which show up once; more than 20% is in the top ten. The J gene is TRBJ1-4, the V gene TRBV12-3 or TRBV12-4; no reliable D call. The clonotype comes from a human donor in good health. Specimen: blood. CDR3 coding DNA: TGTGCCAGCAGCGCGGTCGGAGAAAAACTGTTTTTT. Its protein is CASSAVGEKLFF.